Following are 11 T cell receptor beta chains from one sample sequenced in a study of control samples from healthy donors and cancer patients. The assay was immunoSEQ multiplex PCR, and TCRdb's table has in-frame clones only and misses some. This sample has 150,000 to 200,000 clones; around nine tenths occur once, and the top ten carry roughly 0.7%. The sample comprised blood. The receptors derive from a woman in her twenties or thirties in good health.

This sequence joins TRBV7-9 and TRBJ1-5; 11 positions match TRBD1. CDR1 and CDR2 from the germline V gene are SEHNR and FQNEAQ (reference sequence). Trimming took 5 bases from V and 2 from J; bases not matched to a gene: 5. The CDR3 runs to 16 residues. The CDR3 reads CASSGTGGRGNQPQHF. The CDR3 nucleotides are TGTGCCAGCAGCGGGACAGGGGGGCGGGGCAATCAGCCCCAGCATTTT.

Only one count was recorded for this clone. The chain uses TRBV6-1 and TRBJ1-2, with D perhaps TRBD1 (5 bases). The CDR3 length is 15 residues. CDR1 MNHNS and CDR2 SASEGT come from the germline V gene. Trimming cost V 1 base and J 4 bases, with 13 bases left between them. The CDR3 DNA reads as TGTGCCAGCAGTGAAGATTCCTCAGGGTCCTATGGCTACACCTTC. It encodes CASSEDSSGSYGYTF.

This sequence joins TRBV10-3 and TRBJ2-1; 14 bases are a match to TRBD2. The junction had 9 bases not matched to a gene; V was cut back by 10 bases and J by 7 bases. The V gene's germline CDR1 is ENHRY and CDR2 SYGVKD. The CDR3 totals 15 residues. CDR3 residues: CATGGTSGSWNEQFF. The DNA for the CDR3 is TGTGCCACCGGAGGGACTAGCGGGAGTTGGAATGAGCAGTTCTTC.

The chain employs TRBV19 and TRBJ1-1, with 7 bases fitting TRBD1. CDR1 is LNHDA and CDR2 is SQIVND in the germline V gene (reference sequence). This CDR3 has 16 amino acids. Losses at the gene ends were 3 bases for V and 2 bases for J; bases not matched to a gene: 9. This CDR3 is CASSMIRGTANTEAFF. CDR3 nucleotides: TGTGCCAGTAGTATGATACGAGGGACAGCAAACACTGAAGCTTTCTTT.

This clone has just one count. This chain joins TRBV9 and TRBJ2-1, with D perhaps TRBD2 (5 bases). The CDR3 consists of 15 residues. CDR1 and CDR2 (germline): SGDLS, YYNGEE. Trimming left V 4 bases short and J 5 bases short, with 16 bases between. The CDR3 reads CASSLTGSDNNEQFF. DNA for the CDR3: TGTGCCAGCAGCCTGACCGGTAGCGACAACAATGAGCAGTTCTTC.

This clone was detected only once. This rearrangement joins TRBV7-3 to TRBJ2-7, with TRBD2 matching over 13 bases. The germline gives CDR1 SGHTA, CDR2 FQGTGA. The CDR3 spans 15 residues. V trimming: 5 bases; J trimming: 5 bases; junction bases outside the gene matches: 6. For the CDR3, the DNA is TGTGCCAGCAGCCTACTAGCGGGAGGGCCCCACGAGCAGTACTTC. Translated, it gives CASSLLAGGPHEQYF.

This clone was picked up one time. This sequence joins TRBV9 and TRBJ2-5; the D call may be TRBD1 or TRBD2 (5 bases each). CDR1 and CDR2 from the germline V gene are SGDLS and YYNGEE. The ends were cut back, 3 bases at V and 5 bases at J, with 17 bases in the middle. This CDR3 region has 15 residues. For the CDR3, the DNA is TGTGCCAGCAGCGCCTCGCGAGGGGCCGGGGAGACCCAGTACTTC. Amino acid sequence: CASSASRGAGETQYF. The full variable domain, completed using reference TRBV9 and TRBJ2-5, is DSGVTQTPKHLITATGQRVTLRCSPRSGDLSVYWYQQSLDQGLQFLIQYYNGEERAKGNILERFSAQQFPDLHSELNLSSLELGDSALYFCASSASRGAGETQYFGPGTRLLVL.

This clone is a singleton in its sample. V is TRBV2 and J is TRBJ2-2; 7 positions match TRBD2. The V and J ends lost 6 bases and 0 bases, in that order; junction bases with no gene match: 4. This CDR3 is 15 amino acids long. Germline CDR1 is SNHLY and CDR2 is FYNNEI. DNA of the CDR3: TGTGCCAGCAGGCGGGAGAGTTCGAACACCGGGGAGCTGTTTTTT. It yields the protein CASRRESSNTGELFF. Full variable domain (rest looked up from reference TRBV2 and TRBJ2-2): EPEVTQTPSHQVTQMGQEVILRCVPISNHLYFYWYRQILGQKVEFLVSFYNNEISEKSEIFDDQFSVERPDGSNFTLKIRSTKLEDSAMYFCASRRESSNTGELFFGEGSRLTVL.

The J gene is TRBJ1-1, the V gene TRBV7-9; D is unresolved. Deletions cut 3 bases from V and 1 base from J, with 3 bases between. CDR3 length equals 12 residues. Germline V gives CDR1 SEHNR, CDR2 FQNEAQ (reference sequence). As DNA, the CDR3 is TGTGCCAGCAGCTTCGAGAACACTGAAGCTTTCTTT. This translates into CASSFENTEAFF.

In its sample, this clone was seen once. At one boundary the junction diverges from the germline segment, which might be a read error. The chain recombines TRBV7-3 with TRBJ1-2, with 7 bases lining up with TRBD1. CDR3 size: 13 residues. Looked up from germline, CDR1 is SGHTA and CDR2 is FQGTGA. The CDR3: CASGETGNSGYTF. The CDR3 nucleotides are TGTGCCAGCGGAGAGACAGGGAACTCTGGCTACACCTTC.

The chain links TRBV7-9 to TRBJ1-1; 10 bases fit TRBD1. CDR1 and CDR2 (germline): SEHNR, FQNEAQ (reference sequence). The CDR3 runs 15 residues. With V trimmed by 3 bases and J by 3 bases, 4 bases remained unmatched. The DNA of the CDR3 is TGTGCCAGCAGCTTTATCGGACAGGGGGACACTGAAGCTTTCTTT. The encoded protein is CASSFIGQGDTEAFF.